The subject of this entry is one T cell receptor (beta chain). The germline V gene encodes CDR1 GTSNPN and CDR2 SVGIG (reference sequence). CDR3 length: 15 amino acids. The J segment lost 4 bases and the V segment lost 0 bases, leaving 5 bases of the junction unmatched. This specimen comes from a study of T cell changes during pregnancy in multiple sclerosis. Clones were sequenced by immunoSEQ multiplex PCR, and TCRdb holds only the in-frame ones, with some missing. The table records around 80,000 clones, about 96% of them present only once. This rearrangement joins TRBV30 to TRBJ2-1, with 8 bases matching TRBD2. The sequences come from peripheral blood, collected in the second trimester of pregnancy. The TCR sequence derives from a female donor with multiple sclerosis, enrolled in a pregnancy study. Written as DNA, the CDR3 is TGTGCCTGGAGTGTCGGGACTAGTCGTTACAATGAGCAGTTCTTC. Protein: CAWSVGTSRYNEQFF.